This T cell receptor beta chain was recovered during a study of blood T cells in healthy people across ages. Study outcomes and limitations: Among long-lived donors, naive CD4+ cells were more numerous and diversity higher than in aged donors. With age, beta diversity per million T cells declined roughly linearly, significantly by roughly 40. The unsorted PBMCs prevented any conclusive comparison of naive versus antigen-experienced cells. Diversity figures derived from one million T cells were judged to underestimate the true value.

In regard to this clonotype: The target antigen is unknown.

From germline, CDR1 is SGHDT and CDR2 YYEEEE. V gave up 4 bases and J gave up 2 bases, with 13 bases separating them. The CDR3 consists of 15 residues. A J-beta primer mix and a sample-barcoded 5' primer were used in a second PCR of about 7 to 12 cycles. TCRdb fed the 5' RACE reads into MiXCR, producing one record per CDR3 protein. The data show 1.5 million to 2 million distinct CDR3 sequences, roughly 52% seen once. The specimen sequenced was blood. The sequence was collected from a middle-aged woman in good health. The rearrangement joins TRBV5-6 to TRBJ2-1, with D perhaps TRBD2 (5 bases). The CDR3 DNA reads TGTGCCAGCAGCCTGACGGGGTACGCCTACAATGAGCAGTTCTTC. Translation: CASSLTGYAYNEQFF.